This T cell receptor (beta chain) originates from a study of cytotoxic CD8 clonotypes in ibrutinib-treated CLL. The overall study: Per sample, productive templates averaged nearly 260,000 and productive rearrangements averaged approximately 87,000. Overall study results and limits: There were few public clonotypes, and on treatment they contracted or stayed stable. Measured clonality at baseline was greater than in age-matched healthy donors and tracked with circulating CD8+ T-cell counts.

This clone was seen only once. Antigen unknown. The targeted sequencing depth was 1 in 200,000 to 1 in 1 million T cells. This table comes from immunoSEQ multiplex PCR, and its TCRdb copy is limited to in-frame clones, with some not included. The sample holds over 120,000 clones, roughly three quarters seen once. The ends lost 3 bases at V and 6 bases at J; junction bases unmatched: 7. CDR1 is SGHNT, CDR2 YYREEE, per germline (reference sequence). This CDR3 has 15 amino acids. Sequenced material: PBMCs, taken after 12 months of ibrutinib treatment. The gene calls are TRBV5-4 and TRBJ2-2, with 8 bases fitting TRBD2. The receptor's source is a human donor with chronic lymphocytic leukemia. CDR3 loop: CASSSGRGSSGELFF. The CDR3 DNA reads TGTGCCAGCAGCTCCGGGAGGGGTTCGTCCGGGGAGCTGTTTTTT.